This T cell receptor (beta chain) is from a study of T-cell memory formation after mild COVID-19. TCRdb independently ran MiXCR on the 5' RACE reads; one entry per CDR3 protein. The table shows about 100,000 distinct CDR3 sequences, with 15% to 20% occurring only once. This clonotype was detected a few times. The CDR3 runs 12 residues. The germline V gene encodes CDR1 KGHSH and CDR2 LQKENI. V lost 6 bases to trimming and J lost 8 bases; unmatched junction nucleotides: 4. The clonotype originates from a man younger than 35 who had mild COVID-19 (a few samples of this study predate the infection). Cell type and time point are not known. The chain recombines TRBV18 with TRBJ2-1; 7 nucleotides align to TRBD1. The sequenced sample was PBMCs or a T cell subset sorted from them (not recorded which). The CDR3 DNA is TGTGCCAGCTCGCCAGACAGGGATGAGCAGTTCTTC. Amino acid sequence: CASSPDRDEQFF. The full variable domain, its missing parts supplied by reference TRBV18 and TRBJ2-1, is NAGVMQNPRHLVRRRGQEARLRCSPMKGHSHVYWYRQLPEEGLKFMVYLQKENIIDESGMPKERFSAEFPKEGPSILRIQQVVRGDSAAYFCASSPDRDEQFFGPGTRLTVL.